A selection of T cell receptor beta chains follows, all from one sample in a study of blood T cell repertoires in COVID-19. Method: immunoSEQ multiplex PCR; TCRdb's copy keeps in-frame clones and lacks some. The table has about 130,000 clones, around 74% seen once; the top ten hold around 6%. Input material: peripheral blood. The receptor source for this set is an elderly man with COVID-19, enrolled during active disease. The CDR3 runs from the conserved cysteine through the conserved F or W. Each record gives: V gene, J gene, clone size, D gene, CDR3 DNA, CDR3 protein. A D gene is named only where the DNA matches it firmly. A row's size may be missing; if present it is once, few, many or a size class.

TRBV29-1	TRBJ2-5	NA	NA	TGCAGCGTTGTAGGCCCAGGGATGGGGAAGACCCAGTACTTC	CSVVGPGMGKTQYF
TRBV18	TRBJ1-5	NA	NA	TGTGCCAGCTCACCGTCCGTTAGTCAGCCCCAGCATTTT	CASSPSVSQPQHF
TRBV6-2/TRBV6-3	TRBJ1-1	NA	TRBD1	TGTGCCAGCAGTTACCCGGGACAGTCGAACACTGAAGCTTTCTTT	CASSYPGQSNTEAFF
TRBV5-6	TRBJ2-7	NA	NA	TGTGCCAGCAGCTTAGACGGGGGCTACGAGCAGTACTTC	CASSLDGGYEQYF
TRBV24-1	TRBJ2-2	once	TRBD2	TGTGCCACCAGTGCAGCGGGAGTGATGGGGGAGCTGTTTTTT	CATSAAGVMGELFF
TRBV5-1	TRBJ2-5	NA	TRBD2	TGCGCCAGCAGCGGGCCCGGAGCGGGAGAAGAGACCCAGTACTTC	CASSGPGAGEETQYF
TRBV7-2	TRBJ2-7	few	NA	TGTGCCAGCAGCTTAGAGGCAGGGTTCTACGAGCAGTACTTC	CASSLEAGFYEQYF
TRBV7-9	TRBJ2-1	NA	NA	TGTGCCAGCAGCCAGGGCGGAGCGGGCACCAATGAGCAGTTCTTC	CASSQGGAGTNEQFF
TRBV7-2	TRBJ2-1	NA	NA	TGTGCCAGCAGCCCGGGTAGGGGAAATGAGCAGTTCTTC	CASSPGRGNEQFF
TRBV25-1	TRBJ2-5	few	TRBD2	TGTGCCAGCAGTGAAGCGGGGAGGGGTATCCAAGAGACCCAGTACTTC	CASSEAGRGIQETQYF
TRBV28	TRBJ1-2	NA	NA	TGTGCCAGCTCTCGTTATGGCTACACCTTC	CASSRYGYTF
TRBV10-3	TRBJ2-2	NA	TRBD1	TGTGCCGCCAGACAGGGGTCGAACACCGGGGAGCTGTTTTTT	CAARQGSNTGELFF